This TCR beta chain was captured by sequencing in a study of cytomegalovirus exposure and HLA in healthy donors. For the study at large: A subsequent analysis stated that the roughly 130 validation repertoires were run on the same platform as the approximately 610 first-cohort repertoires. Study results and caveats: The study listed 164 cytomegalovirus-associated TCR beta chains. The tendency of first-cohort TCR clusters to co-occur in the approximately 120 validation repertoires was identified by a subsequent analysis.

Using immunoSEQ multiplex PCR, the repertoire was profiled, and TCRdb retains in-frame clones only, with some absent. The sample includes roughly 330,000 clones, around 90% of them seen just once. This CDR3 has 14 amino acids. The V gene end was trimmed by 6 bases and the J gene end by 6 bases; junction bases not matched to a gene: 7. The germline V gene has CDR1 ENHRY and CDR2 SYGVKD. The donors were part of the validation cohort of 120 subjects. That cohort was separate from the first cohort, which comprised some 670 subjects. As to this clone: Its target is unknown.

The sample was PBMCs. The clonotype comes from a young woman in good health and CMV-seropositive. The chain combines TRBV10-3 with TRBJ2-7; 11 nucleotides agree with TRBD1. The CDR3 region has the DNA TGTGCCATCAGGAACGGACAGGGGGCCATCGAGCAGTACTTC. This translates into CAIRNGQGAIEQYF.